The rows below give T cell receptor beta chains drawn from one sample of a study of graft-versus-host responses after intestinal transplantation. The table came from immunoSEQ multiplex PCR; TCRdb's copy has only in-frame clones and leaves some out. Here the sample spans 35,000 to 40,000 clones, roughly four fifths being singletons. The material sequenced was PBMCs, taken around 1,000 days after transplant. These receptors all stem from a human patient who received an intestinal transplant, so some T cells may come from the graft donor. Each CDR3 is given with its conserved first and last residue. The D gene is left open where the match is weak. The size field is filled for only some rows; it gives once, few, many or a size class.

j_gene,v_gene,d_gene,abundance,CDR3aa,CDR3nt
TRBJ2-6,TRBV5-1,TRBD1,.,CASSLARDRGTGANVLTF,TGCGCCAGCAGCTTGGCTCGGGACAGGGGGACTGGGGCCAACGTCCTGACTTTC
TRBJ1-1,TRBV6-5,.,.,CASKTGGGRPEAFF,TGTGCCAGCAAAACGGGGGGCGGCCGGCCTGAAGCTTTCTTT
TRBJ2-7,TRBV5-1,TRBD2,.,CASSYSVAGGTPYEQYF,TGCGCCAGCAGCTACTCTGTAGCGGGGGGGACGCCCTACGAGCAGTACTTC
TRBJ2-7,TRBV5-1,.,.,CASSSDLSSYEQYF,TGCGCCAGCAGCTCGGACTTAAGCTCCTACGAGCAGTACTTC
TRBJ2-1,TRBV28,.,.,CASSLLSPGMSYNEQFF,TGTGCCAGCAGTTTGTTAAGTCCCGGGATGTCCTACAATGAGCAGTTCTTC
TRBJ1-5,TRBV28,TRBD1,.,CASSLFGQGNQPQHF,TGTGCCAGCAGTTTATTCGGACAGGGAAATCAGCCCCAGCATTTT
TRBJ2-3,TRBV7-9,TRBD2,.,CASSSQGGFTDTQYF,TGTGCCAGCAGCTCCCAGGGAGGGTTCACAGATACGCAGTATTTT
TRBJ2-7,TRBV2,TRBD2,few,CASGGLAGYEQYF,TGTGCCAGCGGGGGACTAGCGGGCTACGAGCAGTACTTC
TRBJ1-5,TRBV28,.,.,CASRRDAGRNQPQHF,TGTGCCAGCAGGCGGGACGCGGGTCGCAATCAGCCCCAGCATTTT
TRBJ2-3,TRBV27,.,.,CASSEWGGLTDTQYF,TGTGCCAGCAGTGAATGGGGGGGCCTCACAGATACGCAGTATTTT
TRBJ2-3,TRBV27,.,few,CASSPLLTDTQYF,TGTGCCAGCAGTCCTCTTCTCACAGATACGCAGTATTTT
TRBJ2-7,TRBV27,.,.,CASSPGSGAEQYF,TGTGCCAGCAGTCCGGGATCGGGGGCCGAGCAGTACTTC
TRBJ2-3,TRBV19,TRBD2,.,CASSTPSGRATDTQYF,TGTGCCAGTAGTACCCCTAGCGGGAGAGCTACAGATACGCAGTATTTT
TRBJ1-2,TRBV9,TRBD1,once,CASNEGGAYGYTF,TGTGCCAGCAACGAAGGGGGCGCTTATGGCTACACCTTC
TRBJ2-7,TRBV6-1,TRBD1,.,CASSEAAHRGLYEQYF,TGTGCCAGCAGTGAAGCGGCCCACAGGGGGCTCTACGAGCAGTACTTC
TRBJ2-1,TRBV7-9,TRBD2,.,CASSPRAREMGEEQFF,TGTGCCAGCAGCCCCCGCGCGCGGGAGATGGGTGAGGAGCAGTTCTTC
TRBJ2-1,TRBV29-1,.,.,CSASDITGSSYNEQFF,TGCAGCGCTTCCGACATAACAGGGAGCTCCTACAATGAGCAGTTCTTC
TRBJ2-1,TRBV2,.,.,CASSSTAVTYNEQFF,TGTGCCAGCAGTTCGACAGCCGTGACCTACAATGAGCAGTTCTTC
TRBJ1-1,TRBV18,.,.,CASSPETGVMNTEAFF,TGTGCCAGCTCACCAGAAACGGGCGTTATGAACACTGAAGCTTTCTTT
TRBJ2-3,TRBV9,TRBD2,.,CASSVAAGGDTDTQYF,TGTGCCAGCAGCGTAGCCGCGGGAGGAGACACAGATACGCAGTATTTT
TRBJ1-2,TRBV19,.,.,CASSISGSGLGVGYDYTF,TGTGCCAGTAGTATCTCCGGGTCCGGACTCGGGGTCGGCTATGACTACACCTTC
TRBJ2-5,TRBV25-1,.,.,CASSEYKGQETQYF,TGTGCCAGCAGTGAATATAAGGGCCAAGAGACCCAGTACTTC
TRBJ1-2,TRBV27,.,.,CASSFAGRDYGYTF,TGTGCCAGCAGTTTCGCAGGACGGGACTATGGCTACACCTTC
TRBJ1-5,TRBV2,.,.,CASSEGGAGAHQPQHF,TGTGCCAGCAGTGAAGGGGGGGCAGGAGCCCATCAGCCCCAGCATTTT
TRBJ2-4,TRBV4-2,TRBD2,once,CASSDGRSSGGADIQYF,TGTGCCAGCAGCGACGGCCGATCTAGCGGGGGGGCTGACATTCAGTACTTC
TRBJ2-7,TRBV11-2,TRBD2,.,CASSPSGRWGKEQYF,TGTGCCAGCAGCCCCAGCGGGAGATGGGGGAAAGAGCAGTACTTC
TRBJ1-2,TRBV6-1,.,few,CASRLTVGYGYTF,TGTGCCAGCAGACTTACGGTCGGTTATGGCTACACCTTC
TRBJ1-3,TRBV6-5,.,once,CASSYSSGLLGNTIYF,TGTGCCAGCAGTTACTCGTCAGGGCTCCTCGGGAACACCATATATTTT
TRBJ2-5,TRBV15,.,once,CATSRGTSQETQYF,TGTGCCACCAGCAGAGGAACCTCCCAAGAGACCCAGTACTTC
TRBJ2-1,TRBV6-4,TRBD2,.,CASSDSASGGHEQFF,TGTGCCAGCAGTGACTCGGCTAGCGGGGGTCATGAGCAGTTCTTC
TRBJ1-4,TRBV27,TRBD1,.,CASSIRQGANEKLFF,TGTGCCAGCAGTATCCGACAGGGGGCTAATGAAAAACTGTTTTTT
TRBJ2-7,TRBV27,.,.,CASSARGLAEPSYEQYF,TGTGCCAGCAGTGCGAGGGGGCTAGCGGAACCCTCCTACGAGCAGTACTTC
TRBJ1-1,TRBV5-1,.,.,CASSLGGDTEAFF,TGCGCCAGCAGCCTTGGGGGCGACACTGAGGCTTTCTTT
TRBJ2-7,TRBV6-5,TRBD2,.,CASSYSGGTYEQYF,TGTGCCAGCAGTTACTCGGGGGGGACCTACGAGCAGTACTTC
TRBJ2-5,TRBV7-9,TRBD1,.,CASSVRQGGGETQYF,TGTGCCAGCAGCGTCAGACAGGGTGGTGGAGAGACCCAGTACTTC
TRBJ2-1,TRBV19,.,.,CASSIDVGPPWVHEQFF,TGTGCCAGTAGTATAGATGTGGGACCCCCATGGGTGCATGAGCAGTTCTTC
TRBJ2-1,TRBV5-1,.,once,CASSTESYNEQFF,TGCGCCAGCAGCACGGAATCCTACAATGAGCAGTTCTTC
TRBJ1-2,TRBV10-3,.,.,CAISDGGYGYTF,TGTGCCATCAGTGACGGTGGCTATGGCTACACCTTC
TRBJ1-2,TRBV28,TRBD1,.,CASGLPRGANYGYTF,TGTGCCAGCGGGCTGCCCAGGGGGGCTAACTATGGCTACACCTTC
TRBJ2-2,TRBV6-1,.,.,CASSDFWGRPSRTGELFF,TGTGCCAGCAGTGATTTTTGGGGCAGGCCAAGTCGGACCGGGGAGCTGTTTTTT
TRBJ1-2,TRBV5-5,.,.,CASSQTRANYGYTF,TGTGCCAGCAGCCAGACCAGAGCTAACTATGGCTACACCTTC
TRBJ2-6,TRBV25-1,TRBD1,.,CASSRTGAGANVLTF,TGTGCCAGCAGTCGAACAGGGGCTGGGGCCAACGTCCTGACTTTC
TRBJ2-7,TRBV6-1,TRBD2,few,CASRKLAGGPHEQYF,TGTGCCAGCAGGAAACTAGCGGGAGGGCCCCACGAGCAGTACTTC
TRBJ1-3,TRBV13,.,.,CASKPHGADSGNTIYF,TGTGCCAGCAAACCCCATGGGGCAGACTCTGGAAACACCATATATTTT
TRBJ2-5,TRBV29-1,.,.,CSVFQGQETQYF,TGCAGCGTTTTCCAGGGGCAGGAGACCCAGTACTTC
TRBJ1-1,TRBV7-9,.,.,CASSLRVGGEVTEAFF,TGTGCCAGCAGCTTAAGGGTGGGGGGAGAAGTCACTGAAGCTTTCTTT
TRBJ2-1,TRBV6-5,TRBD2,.,CASSPGTSDYNEQFF,TGTGCCAGCAGTCCCGGGACTAGCGACTACAATGAGCAGTTCTTC
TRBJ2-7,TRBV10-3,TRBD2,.,CALSGGVPPYEQYF,TGTGCCCTTTCGGGGGGAGTCCCGCCCTACGAGCAGTACTTC
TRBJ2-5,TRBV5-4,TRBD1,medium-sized,CASGHGGTGGETQYF,TGTGCCAGCGGCCACGGGGGAACAGGGGGCGAGACCCAGTACTTC
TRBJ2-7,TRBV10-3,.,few,CAIGQILGEQYF,TGTGCCATAGGACAGATCCTAGGCGAGCAGTACTTC
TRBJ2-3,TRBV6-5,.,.,CASSWRGRDTDTQYF,TGTGCCAGCAGTTGGCGGGGGCGGGACACAGATACGCAGTATTTT